This TCR beta chain was profiled in a study of shared clonotypes between healthy human individuals (dated by TCRdb to 2018 to 2020). Regarding the complete study: The cohort included three men and a couple of women between 18 and 49 years of age. For each donor, CD4 naive and CD4 memory were each given three plates, CD8 naive was given two plates, and CD8 memory was given one plate. The study deeply sequenced blood TCR repertoires of about 5 healthy adults to estimate repertoire size and the extent of clonotype sharing between individuals. To increase sequencing depth and limit assay-specific biases, different laboratories used diverse techniques to prepare libraries and sequence TCR repertoires. Leukapheresis yielded between about 0.85 and 9 billion PBMCs per donor.

The donors were healthy, HIV-negative adults who had no recently reported acute infections or vaccinations. Every donor was a Caucasian adult residing in Nashville, Tennessee, USA. CD4+ T cells were enriched by magnetic negative selection, after which naive cells were positively selected on CD45RA and the negative fraction was taken as the memory subset. After blood collection by leukapheresis, PBMCs were isolated using Ficoll-Histopaque density gradient centrifugation and then cryopreserved in the vapor phase of liquid nitrogen. Purity and quantity of every magnetically sorted T cell population were checked by analytical flow cytometry. Each sorted fraction had its genomic DNA isolated and then quantified by UV absorbance on a Nanodrop 2000c. On the study overall, not on this receptor specifically: Compared with non-shared clonotypes, the clonotypes found in all four sorted-subset donors had higher generation probabilities. Across a few donors, approximately 4.6% of naive CD4, roughly 3.5% of naive CD8, about 2% of memory CD4, and 0.4% to 0.45% of memory CD8 clonotypes were shared. Only blood was sampled, and tissue TCR repertoires likely differ from those in blood. Naive subsets generally had larger estimated clonotype richness than memory subsets did. Because the study included a small number of donors, the genetic and exposure-history diversity represented was limited. Even with the large sequencing depth, rarefaction of the sorted-subset datasets indicated that sequencing was incomplete. Pairwise subsampling led to the expectation that sequencing depth would affect the degree of clonotype sharing among donors.

The CDR3 sequence holds 15 residues, the cysteine and phenylalanine included. The sequence is cut down to CDR3 DNA, 45 bases in frame from base 1. The germline V gene encodes CDR1 LNHDA and CDR2 SQIVND (reference sequence). The V end gives up 0 bases and the J end 7 bases, leaving 8 bases in the junction not matched to a gene. To note about this clone: Its antigen is currently not known. Per-base qualities were not stored, and no clone one base away is much larger.

Using the deep immunoSEQ assay, TCR CDR3 regions were amplified from genomic DNA by multiplex PCR. Extracted genomic DNA from each cell subset was spread evenly across all wells of several immunoSEQ 96-well plates, with each plate serving as a replicate. Each replicate PCR for sorted subsets received about 220 ng genomic DNA, equal to about 30,000 T cell genomes. The purified libraries were quantified using a Qubit 3.0 fluorometer, sized with a Bioanalyzer 2100, and then quantified again using the KAPA Library Quantification kit. Every immunoSEQ 96-well plate was sequenced on a separate single-read 150-cycle Illumina NextSeq 550 flow cell. Regarding the original processing steps: The immunoSEQ output contained only junctional sequences without quality scores, so filtering could not match that applied to full-length reads. To assign V/J genes and CDR3, sequences were annotated against IMGT germline references using PyIR, a Python wrapper for IgBLAST v1.9. Reads were filtered out if the reads had weak V/J assignments (E-value above 1e-6), no CDR3, stop codons, out-of-frame junctions, or ambiguous translated residues. V3J clonotypes were defined as sequences sharing an identical inferred V gene, J gene, and CDR3 amino acid sequence. The percentage overlap between two repertoires was calculated by dividing the number of shared unique clonotypes by the size of the smaller repertoire. Three approaches were used to assess repertoire richness: RTK rarefaction, the Chao1 estimator, and Recon v2.1 estimates of unobserved clonotypes. OLGA was used to compute generation probabilities for all TCRbeta clonotypes that the gDNA method yielded from a handful of donors. In TCRdb, the immuneACCESS table is reduced to in-frame sequences with V and J assigned. These tables do not hold every clone; where another copy was compared, an unresolved V gene accounts for under half, and the others remain unexplained. V and J calls and clone size are those listed in that table; D and trimming were worked out from the DNA. The sample includes roughly 2.4 million clones, with around 95% observed a single time. Approximately 0.13% of the sample is taken by the ten largest.

The rearranged segments are TRBV19 and TRBJ2-5, with 7 bases aligning to TRBD2. This TCR was sampled from a man between 18 and 35 years old in good health. Material: naive CD4+ T cells sorted from blood. The sample's cell subset or site, from its label and the paper: CD45RA+ positively selected. The DNA sequence is given as TGTGCCAGTAGTATAGAGAGCGGGGCTAGAGGGACCCAGTACTTC. This is translated as CASSIESGARGTQYF.